This entry features one T cell receptor (beta chain) sequence. The CDR3 has 13 amino acids. V was clipped by 4 bases and J by 2 bases, with 8 bases between them. The germline CDR1 and CDR2 sequences are LNHDA and SQIVND (reference sequence). This entry belongs to a study of blood T cell repertoires in COVID-19. Study context: Italy, Spain and the United States were the sources of the convalescent and acute COVID-19 samples. Sources were T cells, B-cell-depleted T cells, or PBMCs; the material itself was cDNA or gDNA.

In the original workflow: Reference gene primer amplification yielded estimated nucleated cell counts. Clones were sequenced by immunoSEQ multiplex PCR, and TCRdb holds only the in-frame ones, with some missing. The V and J calls and clone size were taken over from that table, and D and trimming were inferred from the DNA. The sample holds approximately 290,000 clones, roughly nine tenths seen once. The specimen was peripheral blood. This clonotype was obtained from a man between 18 and 35 years old with active or convalescent COVID-19. The V call is TRBV19, the J call TRBJ1-1; no firm D call. CDR3 nucleotide sequence: TGTGCCAGTAGTAGAGGGTACAACACTGAAGCTTTCTTT. Amino acids: CASSRGYNTEAFF.